The 24 T cell receptor beta chains reported below all come from one sample, sequenced in a study of blood T cell repertoires in COVID-19. Sequenced by immunoSEQ multiplex PCR; TCRdb stores in-frame clones only, minus some. The sample records 190,000 or so clones, around 85% being singletons. Specimen: peripheral blood. The receptor set was obtained from a woman in her 70s with acute or convalescent COVID-19.

The chain couples TRBV5-1 to TRBJ2-1; 10 bases match TRBD2. This CDR3 region has 15 residues. Unmatched junction bases numbered 2, after V lost 5 bases and J lost 0 bases. Germline V gene data show CDR1 as SGHRS and CDR2 as YFSETQ. The CDR3 here is CASRTSGTSYNEQFF. The CDR3 DNA is TGCGCCAGCAGAACTAGCGGGACCTCCTACAATGAGCAGTTCTTC.

The chain uses TRBV14 and TRBJ2-3, with 14 bases identical to TRBD2. V trimming: 1 base; J trimming: 5 bases; junction bases outside the gene matches: 8. The CDR3 runs 18 residues. Germline CDR1 SGHDN, CDR2 FVKESK. This chain's CDR3 is CASSQGKGLAGVGDTQYF. CDR3 coding DNA: TGTGCCAGCAGCCAAGGAAAGGGACTAGCGGGAGTCGGAGATACGCAGTATTTT.

The CDR3 protein is CASSLATGTYNSPLHF. The CDR3 region has the DNA TGCGCCAGCAGCTTGGCAACAGGGACCTATAATTCACCCCTCCACTTT. The V and J genes are TRBV5-1 and TRBJ1-6; tentative D call: TRBD1 (6 bases). Trimming stripped 0 bases from V and 2 bases from J, with 9 bases between. The CDR3 is 16 amino acids. Germline assignment: CDR1 SGHRS and CDR2 YFSETQ.

The chain employs TRBV12-3 or TRBV12-4 and TRBJ1-3; D unclear. This CDR3 is built from 13 residues. Trimming shortened V by 6 bases and J by 1 base, and 7 bases separated the two germline ends. The CDR3 is CASRQTSGNTIYF. DNA of the CDR3: TGTGCCAGCAGACAGACGTCTGGAAACACCATATATTTT.

This clone has only one observation. The CDR3 protein is CASSRFRGRDQPQHF. CDR3 bases: TGTGCCAGCAGCCGCTTCAGGGGGCGGGATCAGCCCCAGCATTTT. V usage is TRBV7-2 and J usage is TRBJ1-5, with TRBD1 identical over 8 bases. Germline loops: CDR1 SGHTA, CDR2 FQGNSA. The CDR3 covers 15 residues. V shed 5 bases, J shed 5 bases, and the junction held 8 bases outside the gene matches.

The genes are TRBV15 and TRBJ2-7, with D tentatively TRBD2 (5 bases). Between the trimmed V and J ends, which lost 1 base and 7 bases, there was a span of 8 bases. Germline loops: CDR1 LNHNV, CDR2 YYDKDF (reference sequence). CDR3 length: 12 amino acids. CDR3 sequence (DNA): TGTGCCACCAGCAGAGGAGGGAGTGAGCAGTACTTC. It translates to CATSRGGSEQYF.

The genes are TRBV5-1 and TRBJ2-5; perhaps TRBD2 as D (5 bases). Germline lookup yields CDR1 SGHRS and CDR2 YFSETQ. This CDR3 spans 17 amino acids. Between the trimmed V and J ends, which lost 0 bases and 1 base, there was a span of 16 bases. The CDR3 nucleotides are TGCGCCAGCAGCTTGGTGGGTCGGGGAGACCTCCAAGAGACCCAGTACTTC. It translates to CASSLVGRGDLQETQYF.

As DNA, the CDR3 is TGTGCCAGCAGTTCAACAGACAGGCCCTATGGCTACACCTTC. Translation: CASSSTDRPYGYTF. This chain joins TRBV6-2 or TRBV6-3 and TRBJ1-2; D is possibly TRBD1 (6 bases). Germline V gene lookup returns CDR1 MNHEY and CDR2 SVGEGT. V lost 4 bases, J lost 4 bases, and 13 bases lay in between. The CDR3 sequence is 14 residues long.

With regard to this clone: Distinct nucleotide sequences in the sample also encode this CDR3. The V call is TRBV5-1, the J call TRBJ1-3; no reliable D call. The CDR3 consists of 13 residues. V gave up 7 bases and J gave up 0 bases, with 8 bases separating them. The germline CDR1 and CDR2 sequences are SGHRS and YFSETQ. The CDR3 sequence is CASSLSSGNTIYF. The CDR3, as DNA: TGCGCCAGCTCCCTGAGCTCTGGAAACACCATATATTTT.

This rearrangement joins TRBV11-2 to TRBJ2-3; tentatively, D is TRBD2 (6 bases). Looked up from germline, CDR1 is SGHAT and CDR2 is FQNNGV. The V end lost 3 bases, the J end lost 2 bases, and 9 bases lay between the germline ends. The CDR3 runs 14 residues. In nucleotides, the CDR3 is TGTGCCAGCAGCTTCGGGAGAAACACAGATACGCAGTATTTT. This encodes CASSFGRNTDTQYF.

The rearrangement joins TRBV2 to TRBJ1-4, with TRBD1 identical over 12 bases. J was trimmed by 6 bases and V by 4 bases; bases with no gene match: 9. Germline CDR1 SNHLY, CDR2 FYNNEI. This CDR3 contains 17 residues. CDR3 region: CASSGGTGGREDEKLFF. CDR3 in DNA: TGTGCCAGCAGTGGGGGGACAGGGGGCCGTGAAGATGAAAAACTGTTTTTT.

This chain joins TRBV12-3 or TRBV12-4 and TRBJ1-3, with 8 bases identical to TRBD1. After removal of 6 bases from V and 4 bases from J, the junction contained 2 bases not matched to a gene. This CDR3 spans 13 amino acids. This CDR3 is CASSRGLGNTIYF. CDR3 nucleotides: TGTGCCAGCAGCAGGGGGCTCGGAAACACCATATATTTT.

The chain links TRBV18 to TRBJ2-7, with 15 bases lining up with TRBD2. There are 17 residues in the CDR3. V lost 3 bases, J lost 6 bases, and 9 bases stayed unmatched. CDR1 is KGHSH and CDR2 is LQKENI in the germline V gene. The CDR3 nucleotides read TGTGCCAGCTCACCTACCCAGGGACTAGCGGGGGGCGGCGAGCAGTACTTC. It translates to CASSPTQGLAGGGEQYF.

This chain joins TRBV6-5 and TRBJ2-3; 9 bases line up with TRBD2. The CDR3 spans 16 residues. From germline, CDR1 is MNHEY and CDR2 SVGAGI. Trimming took 0 bases from V and 1 from J; bases not matched to a gene: 2. CDR3 in amino acids: CASSYSPSGGTDTQYF. The CDR3 DNA follows: TGTGCCAGCAGTTACTCGCCTAGCGGGGGCACAGATACGCAGTATTTT.

V usage is TRBV12-5 and J usage is TRBJ2-2; a weak D match, TRBD1 (6 bases). Trimming cost V 6 bases and J 4 bases, with 12 bases left between them. The CDR3 extends over 14 amino acids. Looked up from germline, CDR1 is LGHNT and CDR2 is FRNRAP. DNA for the CDR3: TGTGCTAGTGGACTCACAGGGTTCACCGGGGAGCTGTTTTTT. Protein product: CASGLTGFTGELFF.

V and J are TRBV6-5 and TRBJ2-7; 8 nucleotides agree with TRBD2. V was pared by 4 bases and J by 0 bases, with 5 bases of the junction left unmatched. CDR3 length equals 15 residues. Germline assignment: CDR1 MNHEY and CDR2 SVGAGI. The CDR3 sequence is CASSSLADRSYEQYF. CDR3 sequence (DNA): TGTGCCAGCAGTTCACTAGCGGACCGCTCCTACGAGCAGTACTTC.

V and J are TRBV5-1 and TRBJ2-2; 9 bases are shared with TRBD2. The CDR3 contains 15 residues. The trim removed 5 bases at V and 7 bases at J, leaving 9 bases unmatched. Germline V gene data show CDR1 as SGHRS and CDR2 as YFSETQ. This chain's CDR3 is CASSNVWREGGELFF. The CDR3 DNA reads as TGCGCCAGCAGTAATGTCTGGCGGGAGGGCGGGGAGCTGTTTTTT.

This clone occurred once. This chain links TRBV2 with TRBJ1-5, with D maybe TRBD1 (5 bases). The CDR3 totals 15 residues. V lost 8 bases and J lost 0, with 14 bases in between. The germline V gene has CDR1 SNHLY and CDR2 FYNNEI. The CDR3 coding sequence is TGTGCCAGCTCTATTAGGGGCCCTAGCAATCAGCCCCAGCATTTT. This gives the protein CASSIRGPSNQPQHF.

J is TRBJ1-1 and V is TRBV6-6, with D perhaps matching TRBD1 (5 bases). This CDR3 contains 13 residues. Looked up from germline, CDR1 is MNHNY and CDR2 is SVGAGI (reference sequence). The germline V and J ends were trimmed by 6 bases and 1 base, with 9 bases remaining between them. The CDR3 bases are TGTGCCAGCAGCTCAGACAGGAACACTGAAGCTTTCTTT. This codes for CASSSDRNTEAFF.

The chain recombines TRBV7-5 with TRBJ2-7; TRBD2, the table's D call, lacks a check against the DNA. TRBV7-5 is shown as a pseudogene. The CDR3 extends over 14 amino acids. CDR3 loop: CVRSPAGPLYEQYF. The DNA of the CDR3 is TGTGTCAGAAGCCCAGCGGGACCCCTCTACGAGCAGTACTTC.

V and J are TRBV9 and TRBJ1-2; a possible D gene is TRBD1 (6 bases). Germline values: CDR1 SGDLS, CDR2 YYNGEE. Trimming removed 0 bases at V and 2 bases at J, with 14 bases between. The CDR3 covers 16 residues. This CDR3 reads CASSVVQGSRNYGYTF. CDR3 bases: TGTGCCAGCAGCGTAGTTCAGGGGAGCAGAAACTATGGCTACACCTTC.

The rearrangement uses TRBV5-4 and TRBJ2-7, with D perhaps TRBD2 (5 bases). Trimming took 2 bases from V and 5 from J, leaving 8 bases between them. Germline CDR1 and CDR2: SGHNT and YYREEE (reference sequence). This CDR3 has 12 amino acids. This CDR3 is CASSFLRDEQYF. In DNA form, the CDR3 reads TGTGCCAGCAGCTTCCTGCGGGACGAGCAGTACTTC. Together with reference TRBV5-4 and TRBJ2-7, the CDR3 gives the full variable domain: ETGVTQSPTHLIKTRGQQVTLRCSSQSGHNTVSWYQQALGQGPQFIFQYYREEENGRGNFPPRFSGLQFPNYSSELNVNALELDDSALYLCASSFLRDEQYFGPGTRLTVT.

The chain recombines TRBV5-1 with TRBJ2-2, with unresolved D. This CDR3 region has 14 residues. The germline V gene has CDR1 SGHRS and CDR2 YFSETQ. Trimming took 2 bases from V and 4 from J, leaving 9 bases between them. CDR3: CASSFGGGTGELFF. DNA for the CDR3: TGCGCCAGCAGCTTCGGCGGCGGCACCGGGGAGCTGTTTTTT.

The chain combines TRBV24-1 with TRBJ2-1, with TRBD2 identical over 8 bases. V lost 5 bases, J lost 6 bases, and 2 bases stayed unmatched. Germline-derived CDR1 and CDR2 are KGHDR and SFDVKD. The CDR3 runs 13 residues. The CDR3 region has the DNA TGTGCCACCAGTGTGGCGGGGGGCAATGAGCAGTTCTTC. Amino acids: CATSVAGGNEQFF.